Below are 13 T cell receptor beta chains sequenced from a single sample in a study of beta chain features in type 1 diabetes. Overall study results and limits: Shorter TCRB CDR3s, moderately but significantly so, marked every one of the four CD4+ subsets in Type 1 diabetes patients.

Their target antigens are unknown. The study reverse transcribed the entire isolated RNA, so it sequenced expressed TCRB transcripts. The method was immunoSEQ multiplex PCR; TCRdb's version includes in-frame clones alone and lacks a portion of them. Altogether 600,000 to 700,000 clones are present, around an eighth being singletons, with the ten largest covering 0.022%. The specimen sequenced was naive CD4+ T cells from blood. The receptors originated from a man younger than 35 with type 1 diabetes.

This CDR3 reads CATRGRMEQETQYF. In DNA form, the CDR3 reads TGTGCCACCCGGGGCAGGATGGAACAAGAGACCCAGTACTTC. This chain links TRBV15 with TRBJ2-5; D may match TRBD1 or TRBD2 (5 bases each). This CDR3 contains 14 residues. V lost 8 bases to trimming and J lost 2 bases, with 15 bases between them. The germline V gene has CDR1 LNHNV and CDR2 YYDKDF (reference sequence).

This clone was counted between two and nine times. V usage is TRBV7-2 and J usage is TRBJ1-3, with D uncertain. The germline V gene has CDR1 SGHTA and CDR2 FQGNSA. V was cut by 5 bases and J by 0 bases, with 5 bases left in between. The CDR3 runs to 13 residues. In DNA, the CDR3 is TGTGCCAGCAGCGGATCCTCTGGAAACACCATATATTTT. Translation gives CASSGSSGNTIYF.

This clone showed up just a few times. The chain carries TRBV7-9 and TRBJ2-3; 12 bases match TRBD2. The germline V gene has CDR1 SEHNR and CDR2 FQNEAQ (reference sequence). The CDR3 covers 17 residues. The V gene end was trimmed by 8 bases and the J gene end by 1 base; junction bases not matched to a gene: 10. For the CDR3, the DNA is TGTGCCAGCGCCCCTCTAGCGGGGGGGCGGGGCACAGATACGCAGTATTTT. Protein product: CASAPLAGGRGTDTQYF.

CDR3 DNA: TGCGCCAGCAGCCGTCCCGAACCCTACCTCTTCAATGAGCAGTTCTTC. Translation: CASSRPEPYLFNEQFF. The rearrangement links TRBV4-1 to TRBJ2-1; D is unresolved. The CDR3 has 16 amino acids. Germline V lookup: CDR1 MGHRA, CDR2 YSYEKL. Deletions cut 4 bases from V and 6 bases from J, with 19 bases between.

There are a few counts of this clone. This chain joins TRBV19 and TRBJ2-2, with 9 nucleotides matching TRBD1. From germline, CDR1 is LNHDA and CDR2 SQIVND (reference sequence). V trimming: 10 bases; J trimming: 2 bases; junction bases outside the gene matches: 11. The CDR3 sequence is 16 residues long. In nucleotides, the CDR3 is TGTGCCACCATTGGCGGGACAGGGCTAAACACCGGGGAGCTGTTTTTT. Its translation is CATIGGTGLNTGELFF.

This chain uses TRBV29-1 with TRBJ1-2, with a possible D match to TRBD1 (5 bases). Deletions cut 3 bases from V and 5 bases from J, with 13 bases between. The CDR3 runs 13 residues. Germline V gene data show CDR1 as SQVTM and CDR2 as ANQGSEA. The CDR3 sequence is CSVDGRVGYGYTF. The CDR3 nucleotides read TGCAGCGTTGATGGCAGGGTTGGGTATGGCTACACCTTC.

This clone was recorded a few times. CDR3 in amino acids: CASRRDRENNSPLHF. DNA of the CDR3: TGTGCCAGCAGGCGGGACAGGGAAAATAATTCACCCCTCCACTTT. The J gene is TRBJ1-6, the V gene TRBV6-6; 9 nucleotides align to TRBD1. The CDR3 is made up of 15 amino acids. V trimming: 6 bases; J trimming: 5 bases; junction bases outside the gene matches: 5. The V gene's germline CDR1 is MNHNY and CDR2 SVGAGI (reference sequence).

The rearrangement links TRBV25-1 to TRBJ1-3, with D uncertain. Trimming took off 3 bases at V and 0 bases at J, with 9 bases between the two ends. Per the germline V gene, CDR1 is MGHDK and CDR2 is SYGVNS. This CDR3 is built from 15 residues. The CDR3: CASSDLSTSGNTIYF. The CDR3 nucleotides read TGTGCCAGCAGTGATTTAAGTACCTCTGGAAACACCATATATTTT.

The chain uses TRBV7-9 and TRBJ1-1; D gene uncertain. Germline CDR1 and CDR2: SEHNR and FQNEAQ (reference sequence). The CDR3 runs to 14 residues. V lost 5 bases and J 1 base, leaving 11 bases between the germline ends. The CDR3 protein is CASSGESSNTEAFF. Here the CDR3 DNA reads TGTGCCAGCAGCGGAGAGTCCTCGAACACTGAAGCTTTCTTT.

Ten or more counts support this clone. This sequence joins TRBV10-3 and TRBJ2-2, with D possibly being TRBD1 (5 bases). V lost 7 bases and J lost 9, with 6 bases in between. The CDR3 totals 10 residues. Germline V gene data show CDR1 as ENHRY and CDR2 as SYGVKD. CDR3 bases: TGTGCCATCAAGGACAGGGAGCTGTTTTTT. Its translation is CAIKDRELFF.

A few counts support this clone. CDR3 sequence (DNA): TGTGCCAGCAGTACTCGACTTTACTACGAGCAGTACTTC. It encodes CASSTRLYYEQYF. J is TRBJ2-7 and V is TRBV28, with D unresolved. V was clipped by 5 bases and J by 3 bases, with 11 bases between them. This CDR3 has 13 residues. Germline loops: CDR1 MDHEN, CDR2 SYDVKM. The entire variable domain, with the rest obtained from reference TRBV28 and TRBJ2-7, is as follows: DVKVTQSSRYLVKRTGEKVFLECVQDMDHENMFWYRQDPGLGLRLIYFSYDVKMKEKGDIPEGYSVSREKKERFSLILESASTNQTSMYLCASSTRLYYEQYFGPGTRLTVT.

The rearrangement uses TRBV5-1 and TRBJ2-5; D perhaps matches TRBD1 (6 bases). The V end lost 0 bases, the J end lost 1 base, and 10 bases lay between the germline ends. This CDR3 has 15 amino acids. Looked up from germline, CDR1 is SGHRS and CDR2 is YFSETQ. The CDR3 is CASSLVGQTQETQYF. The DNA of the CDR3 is TGCGCCAGCAGCTTGGTAGGACAGACCCAAGAGACCCAGTACTTC.

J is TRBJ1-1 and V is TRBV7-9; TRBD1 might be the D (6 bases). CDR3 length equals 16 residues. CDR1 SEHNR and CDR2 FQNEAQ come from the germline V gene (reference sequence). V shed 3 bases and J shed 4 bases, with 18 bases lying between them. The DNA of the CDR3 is TGTGCCAGCAGCTTGCACTCAGGGGTAGGAGCCACTGAAGCTTTCTTT. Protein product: CASSLHSGVGATEAFF.